The entry below gives a single T cell receptor beta chain sequence along with its context. What it binds is unknown. Trimming removed 1 base from V and 5 bases from J; junction bases left unmatched: 13. The CDR3 has 18 amino acids. The record originates from a study of T-cell memory formation after mild COVID-19. Study-level results: Contracting clones, day 15 to 85, had balanced CD4/CD8, and later expanders favored CD4+.

TCRdb processed the 5' RACE reads anew with MiXCR; each CDR3 protein has one entry. The sample lists 560,000 or so distinct CDR3 sequences; around 16% were seen once. This clonotype was obtained from an adult woman who had mild COVID-19 (a few samples of this study predate the infection). Cell type and time point are not known. The sequencing sample was made of PBMCs or a T cell subset sorted from them (not recorded which). The chain joins TRBV12-3 or TRBV12-4 to TRBJ2-7; 11 nucleotides align to TRBD2. The CDR3 sequence is CASSLGDSGGAESHEQYF. Here the CDR3 DNA reads TGTGCCAGCAGTTTAGGTGATAGCGGGGGGGCCGAGTCCCACGAGCAGTACTTC.